A single sample gave rise to the 24 T cell receptor beta chains below, sequenced in a study of T cells in Graves' hyperthyroidism and ophthalmopathy. From RNA transcripts, TCR beta CDR3 regions were amplified. When the TCR CDR3 underwent first-round RT-PCR, the HTBI primer set was used. TCRdb called the multiplex PCR reads again in MiXCR, with one record for every CDR3 protein. The data show around 190,000 distinct CDR3 sequences, around a sixth seen once. The sample comprised blood. The receptor set was obtained from a woman aged 50 to 65 with Graves' hyperthyroidism.

This clonotype was found many times. The chain links TRBV27 to TRBJ2-6; D is unclear. Trimming took 2 bases from V and 7 from J, leaving 12 bases between them. This CDR3 is 15 amino acids long. CDR1 MNHEY and CDR2 SMNVEV come from the germline V gene (reference sequence). This CDR3 is CASSLARAGANVLTF. CDR3 in DNA: TGTGCCAGCAGTTTAGCACGGGCCGGTGCCAACGTCCTGACTTTC.

V is TRBV10-3 and J is TRBJ2-1; 8 bases agree with TRBD1. V dropped 6 bases and J dropped 0; count of bases not matched to a gene: 4. Per the germline V gene, CDR1 is ENHRY and CDR2 is SYGVKD. CDR3 size: 15 residues. The CDR3 spells CAISRDRSSYNEQFF. CDR3 bases: TGTGCCATCAGCCGGGACAGGAGCTCCTACAATGAGCAGTTCTTC.

This clonotype appeared many times. This rearrangement joins TRBV6-1 to TRBJ2-1, with TRBD1 identical over 7 bases. Germline CDR1 reads MNHNS; CDR2 reads SASEGT. CDR3 length equals 21 residues. With 6 bases clipped from V and 7 bases from J, the junction kept 30 bases outside the gene matches. DNA for the CDR3: TGTGCCAGCAGAGCACCCGGACAGGCGTACAGGGTGGACCGCTTGAGGAATGAGCAGTTCTTC. It specifies CASRAPGQAYRVDRLRNEQFF.

This clonotype has only one observation. The V call is TRBV20-1, the J call TRBJ1-5; 7 bases match TRBD1. The germline V gene has CDR1 DFQATT and CDR2 SNEGSKA (reference sequence). CDR3 size: 13 residues. The trim removed 2 bases at V and 5 bases at J, leaving 3 bases unmatched. CDR3 DNA: TGCAGTGCTAGACCAGGGGGAGATCAGCCCCAGCATTTT. Translated, it gives CSARPGGDQPQHF.

This clonotype was seen at least ten times. The chain employs TRBV27 and TRBJ2-1; TRBD1 might be the D (6 bases). V was shortened by 5 bases and J by 10 bases, with 15 bases between the two germline ends. This CDR3 contains 13 residues. Germline V gene data show CDR1 as MNHEY and CDR2 as SMNVEV (reference sequence). The CDR3 loop reads CASSEGHPKEQFF. The CDR3 nucleotides are TGTGCCAGCAGTGAGGGACATCCAAAGGAGCAGTTCTTC.

This clonotype showed up many times. CDR3 in amino acids: CASSDTRRANEKLFF. CDR3 DNA: TGTGCCAGCAGTGACACAAGGCGGGCTAATGAAAAACTGTTTTTT. The chain employs TRBV25-1 and TRBJ1-4; D uncertain. Germline V gene sequence: CDR1 MGHDK, CDR2 SYGVNS. Trimming pared 3 bases from V and 3 bases from J, leaving 11 bases between. This CDR3 has 15 amino acids.

This clonotype was seen more than once but under ten times. This sequence joins TRBV7-2 and TRBJ2-3, with TRBD2 matching 7 bases. CDR3 length: 15 amino acids. V lost 7 bases to trimming and J lost 4 bases; unmatched junction nucleotides: 11. CDR1 and CDR2 from the germline V gene are SGHTA and FQGNSA. DNA for the CDR3: TGTGCCAGCACCCCCCAGTCGACTAGCCCAGATACGCAGTATTTT. This encodes CASTPQSTSPDTQYF.

This clonotype was counted ten times or more. The chain carries TRBV11-3 and TRBJ1-1, with D possibly being TRBD1 (5 bases). CDR1 SGHNT and CDR2 YENEEA come from the germline V gene. The length of the CDR3 is 14 residues. V was cut by 0 bases and J by 8 bases, with 13 bases left in between. The CDR3 DNA reads as TGTGCCAGCAGCTTAGACCCCCGTCGGACAGAAGCTTTCTTT. Protein sequence: CASSLDPRRTEAFF.

This clonotype was found many times. The CDR3 here is CASSQGVGTNEKLFF. In DNA, the CDR3 is TGTGCCAGCAGCCAAGGAGTTGGAACTAATGAAAAACTGTTTTTT. V is TRBV4-2 and J is TRBJ1-4, with unresolved D. Trimming removed 1 base at V and 1 base at J, with 7 bases between. The CDR3 runs to 15 residues. Germline CDR1 reads LGHNA; CDR2 reads YNFKEQ.

The gene calls are TRBV7-3 and TRBJ2-1; 13 nucleotides agree with TRBD2. This CDR3 contains 24 residues. J gave up 5 bases and V 4 bases, and 29 bases lay outside the gene matches. Germline V lookup: CDR1 SGHTA, CDR2 FQGTGA. Here the CDR3 reads CASSSIPSDIRRRTGTSGDNEQFF. The CDR3 DNA reads TGTGCCAGCAGCTCCATACCCTCTGATATTCGGAGGCGGACCGGGACTAGCGGGGACAATGAGCAGTTCTTC.

This clonotype was detected many times. CDR3 region: CASSSPGRQGRSYEQYF. DNA for the CDR3: TGTGCCAGCAGTTCCCCAGGACGACAAGGACGCTCCTACGAGCAGTACTTC. The chain combines TRBV28 with TRBJ2-7; D gene unclear. The length of the CDR3 is 17 residues. Germline V lookup: CDR1 MDHEN, CDR2 SYDVKM. Trimming cost V 4 bases and J 0 bases, with 19 bases left between them.

Regarding this clonotype: Germline and junction disagree at one end, which may indicate a read error. This sequence joins TRBV18 and TRBJ2-7, with TRBD2 identical over 8 bases. CDR1 is KGHSH, CDR2 LQKENI, per germline. The CDR3 covers 17 residues. CDR3 in DNA: TGTGCCAGCTCACCACCGGCTAGCGGGCATAATTCCTACGAACAGTACTTC. Amino acid sequence: CASSPPASGHNSYEQYF.

This clonotype showed up many times. This chain uses TRBV3-1 with TRBJ2-1, with 13 bases that match TRBD2. V shed 1 base, J shed 9 bases, and the junction held 6 bases outside the gene matches. The CDR3 is made up of 16 amino acids. Germline CDR1 LGHDT, CDR2 YNNKEL (reference sequence). The CDR3 DNA reads TGTGCCAGCAGCCAAGCGGGACTAGCGGGATCCGTTGAGCAGTTCTTC. This translates into CASSQAGLAGSVEQFF.

This clonotype was seen at least ten times. The chain links TRBV11-3 to TRBJ2-7, with a weak D call TRBD1 (8 bases). From germline, CDR1 is SGHNT and CDR2 YENEEA. The CDR3 is made up of 13 amino acids. V was shortened by 5 bases and J by 9 bases, with 17 bases between the two germline ends. CDR3 DNA sequence: TGTGCCAGCAGCCGAACGACAGGGGAGGGGCAGTACTTC. It specifies CASSRTTGEGQYF.

This clonotype was picked up many times. The J gene is TRBJ1-1, the V gene TRBV6-1; D gene uncertain. This CDR3 has 14 amino acids. The ends were cut back, 2 bases at V and 5 bases at J, with 12 bases in the middle. Germline-derived CDR1 and CDR2 are MNHNS and SASEGT. The CDR3 region is CASSERSGRTEAFF. The CDR3, as DNA: TGTGCCAGCAGTGAAAGGAGTGGGAGGACTGAAGCTTTCTTT.

The chain is built from TRBV19 and TRBJ1-1; D perhaps matches TRBD1 (6 bases). V dropped 3 bases and J dropped 4 bases, with 12 bases sitting between them. The CDR3 has 14 amino acids. Germline assignment: CDR1 LNHDA and CDR2 SQIVND (reference sequence). Written as DNA, the CDR3 is TGTGCCAGTAGTATCTCCACAGGGTCCACTGAAGCTTTCTTT. Translated, it gives CASSISTGSTEAFF.

This clonotype has at least ten counts. The chain carries TRBV7-9 and TRBJ2-1, with a weak D call TRBD1 (6 bases). The CDR3 consists of 15 residues. Trimming shortened V by 1 base and J by 7 bases, and 14 bases separated the two germline ends. Germline CDR1 is SEHNR and CDR2 is FQNEAQ (reference sequence). The chain's CDR3 is CASSLGAGALNEQFF. CDR3 sequence (DNA): TGTGCCAGCAGCTTAGGGGCAGGGGCTCTTAATGAGCAGTTCTTC.

The V call is TRBV4-2, the J call TRBJ2-3, with unresolved D. V lost 4 bases and J lost 1, with 15 bases in between. Per the germline V gene, CDR1 is LGHNA and CDR2 is YNFKEQ. There are 16 residues in the CDR3. In DNA, the CDR3 is TGTGCCAGCAGCCTCAGTGTTATAGCAGGCACAGATACGCAGTATTTT. Its protein is CASSLSVIAGTDTQYF.

A few counts support this clonotype. The chain joins TRBV5-1 to TRBJ2-1; 15 bases match TRBD2. Germline V lookup: CDR1 SGHRS, CDR2 YFSETQ. Trimming cost V 2 bases and J 12 bases; bases outside gene matches: 18. This CDR3 has 19 residues. CDR3 protein: CASSLNVIIGTSGRSWQFF. The DNA for the CDR3 is TGCGCCAGCAGCTTAAACGTAATTATTGGGACTAGCGGGAGGTCGTGGCAGTTCTTC.

The CDR3 DNA is TGTGCCACCAGCAGCTACAGGAACACCGGGGAGCTGTTTTTT. Its protein product is CATSSYRNTGELFF. The chain recombines TRBV15 with TRBJ2-2; the D is unclear. The ends were cut back, 3 bases at V and 1 base at J, with 6 bases in the middle. This CDR3 is built from 14 residues. In germline, CDR1 is LNHNV, CDR2 YYDKDF (reference sequence).

This clonotype was detected many times. The J gene is TRBJ2-3, the V gene TRBV5-6; TRBD2 matches 15 bases. Trimming at V came to 3 bases and at J to 1 base, leaving 3 bases not matched to a gene. The CDR3 covers 17 residues. The germline gives CDR1 SGHDT, CDR2 YYEEEE. Here the CDR3 DNA reads TGTGCCAGCAGCTCAGGACTAGCGGGAGGGGGCACAGATACGCAGTATTTT. Amino acid sequence: CASSSGLAGGGTDTQYF. Supplemented by reference TRBV5-6 and TRBJ2-3, the full variable domain reads DAGVTQSPTHLIKTRGQQVTLRCSPKSGHDTVSWYQQALGQGPQFIFQYYEEEERQRGNFPDRFSGHQFPNYSSELNVNALLLGDSALYLCASSSGLAGGGTDTQYFGPGTRLTVL.

The J gene is TRBJ2-5, the V gene TRBV3-1; D remains unclear. Trimming took off 4 bases at V and 1 base at J, with 7 bases between the two ends. This CDR3 contains 13 residues. Per the germline V gene, CDR1 is LGHDT and CDR2 is YNNKEL (reference sequence). The CDR3, as DNA: TGTGCCAGCAGCCTGGCGTCCCAAGAGACCCAGTACTTC. Protein: CASSLASQETQYF.

This clonotype was counted many times. This chain joins TRBV27 and TRBJ1-5; D is uncertain. V lost 6 bases, J lost 4 bases, and 13 bases lay in between. CDR1 and CDR2 (germline): MNHEY, SMNVEV (reference sequence). The CDR3 sequence is 14 residues long. CDR3 nucleotides: TGTGCCAGCAGCGCGGTCAGGAGTAATCAGCCCCAGCATTTT. Its translation: CASSAVRSNQPQHF.

This clonotype has a count of ten or more. CDR3 residues: CAWVVGGYGYTF. The DNA of the CDR3 is TGTGCCTGGGTCGTGGGGGGCTATGGCTACACCTTC. V is TRBV30 and J is TRBJ1-2, with D maybe TRBD1 (5 bases). CDR3 length: 12 residues. The germline gives CDR1 GTSNPN, CDR2 SVGIG (reference sequence). V was cut by 5 bases and J by 4 bases, with 11 bases left in between.